By share of the sample, the clone carrying this T cell receptor beta chain is medium-sized. This entry comes from a study of low-dose radiotherapy and immunotherapy resistance in tumors. Noted time point: after trial treatment. Treatment given: LDRT plus nivolumab, ipilimumab, low-dose cyclophosphamide and aspirin (RACIN trial). Covering alpha and beta chains, TRAV- and TRBV-specific primers were used for the first-strand cDNA. A roughly 22-cycle PCR with a constant-region primer and V-primer adapter amplified TCRs. Each CDR3 protein is one row after TCRdb ran MiXCR on the reads. The sample shows 30,000 to 40,000 distinct CDR3 sequences, less than 25% of them seen only once. The TCR was taken from a female donor with ovarian cancer. Sequenced material: PBMCs, taken after low-dose radiotherapy plus immunotherapy.

In nucleotides, the CDR3 is TGTGCCAGCAGTTTATGGCACAATGAGCAGTTCTTC. Amino acid sequence: CASSLWHNEQFF. The chain links TRBV28 to TRBJ2-1; D remains unclear. Germline values: CDR1 MDHEN, CDR2 SYDVKM. Trimming shortened V by 0 bases and J by 5 bases, and 2 bases separated the two germline ends. The CDR3 has 12 residues.